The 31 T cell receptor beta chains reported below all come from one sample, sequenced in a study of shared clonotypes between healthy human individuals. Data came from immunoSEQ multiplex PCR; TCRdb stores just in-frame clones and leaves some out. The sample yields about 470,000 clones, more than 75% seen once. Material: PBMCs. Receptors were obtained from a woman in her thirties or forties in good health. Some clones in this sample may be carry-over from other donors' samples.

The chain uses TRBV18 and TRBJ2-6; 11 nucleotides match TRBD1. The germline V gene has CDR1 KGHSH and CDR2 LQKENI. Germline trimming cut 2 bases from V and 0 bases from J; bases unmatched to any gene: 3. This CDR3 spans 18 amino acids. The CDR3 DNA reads TGTGCCAGCTCACCAGCCGGGACAGGGGGCTCTGGGGCCAACGTCCTGACTTTC. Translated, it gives CASSPAGTGGSGANVLTF.

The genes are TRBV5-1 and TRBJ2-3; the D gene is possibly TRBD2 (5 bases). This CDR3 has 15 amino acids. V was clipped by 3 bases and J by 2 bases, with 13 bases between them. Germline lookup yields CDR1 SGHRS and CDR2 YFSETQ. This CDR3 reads CASSWPLGDTDTQYF. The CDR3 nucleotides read TGCGCCAGCAGCTGGCCCCTCGGGGACACAGATACGCAGTATTTT.

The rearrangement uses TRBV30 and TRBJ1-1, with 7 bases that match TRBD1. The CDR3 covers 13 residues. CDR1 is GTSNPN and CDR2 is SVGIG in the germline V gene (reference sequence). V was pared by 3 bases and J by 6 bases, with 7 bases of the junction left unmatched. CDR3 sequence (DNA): TGTGCCTGGAGCGACAGGGCCCACGCTGAAGCTTTCTTT. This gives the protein CAWSDRAHAEAFF.

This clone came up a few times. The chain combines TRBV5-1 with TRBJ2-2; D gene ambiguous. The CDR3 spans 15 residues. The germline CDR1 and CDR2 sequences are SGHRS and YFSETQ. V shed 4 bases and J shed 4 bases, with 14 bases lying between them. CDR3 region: CASSPQDPSTGELFF. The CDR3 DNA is TGCGCCAGCAGCCCCCAAGATCCCTCCACCGGGGAGCTGTTTTTT.

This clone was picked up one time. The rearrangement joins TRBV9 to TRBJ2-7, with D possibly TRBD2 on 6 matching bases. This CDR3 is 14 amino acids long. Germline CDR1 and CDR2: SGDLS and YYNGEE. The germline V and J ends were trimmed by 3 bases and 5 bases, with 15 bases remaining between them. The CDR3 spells CASSARWEVDEQYF. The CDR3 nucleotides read TGTGCCAGCAGCGCCCGCTGGGAGGTCGACGAGCAGTACTTC.

CDR3 bases: TGTGCCAGCAGTGACGCGGGGCTGCACTACGAGCAGTACTTC. This sequence encodes CASSDAGLHYEQYF. The chain joins TRBV6-1 to TRBJ2-7; a weak D match, TRBD2 (6 bases). Trimming stripped 3 bases from V and 3 bases from J, with 12 bases between. This CDR3 has 14 amino acids. In germline, CDR1 is MNHNS, CDR2 SASEGT.

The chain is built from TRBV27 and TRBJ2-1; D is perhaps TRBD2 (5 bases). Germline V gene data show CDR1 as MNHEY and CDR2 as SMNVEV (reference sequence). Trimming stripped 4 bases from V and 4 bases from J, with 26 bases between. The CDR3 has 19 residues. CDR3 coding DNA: TGTGCCAGCAGTTACGGCAAGACCTTCGGCCAAGGGAGATACAATGAGCAGTTCTTC. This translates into CASSYGKTFGQGRYNEQFF.

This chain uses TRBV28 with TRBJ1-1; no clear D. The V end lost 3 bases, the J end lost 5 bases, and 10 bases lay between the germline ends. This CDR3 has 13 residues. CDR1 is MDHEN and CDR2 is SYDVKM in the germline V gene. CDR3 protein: CASSFGGLTEAFF. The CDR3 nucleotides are TGTGCCAGCAGTTTCGGTGGCTTGACTGAAGCTTTCTTT.

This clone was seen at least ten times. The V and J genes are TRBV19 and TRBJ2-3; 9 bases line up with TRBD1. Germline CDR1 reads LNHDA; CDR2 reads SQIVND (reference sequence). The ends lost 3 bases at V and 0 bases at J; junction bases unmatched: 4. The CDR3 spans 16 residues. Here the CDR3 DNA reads TGTGCCAGTAGTATTTTGGGGACAGGGAGCACAGATACGCAGTATTTT. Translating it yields CASSILGTGSTDTQYF.

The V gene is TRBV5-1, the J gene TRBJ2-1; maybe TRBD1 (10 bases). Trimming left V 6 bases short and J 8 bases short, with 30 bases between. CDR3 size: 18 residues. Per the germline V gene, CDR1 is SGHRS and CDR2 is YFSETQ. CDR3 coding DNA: TGCGCCAGCAACCCGGACAGGGGGTTGGTAGCGGGAGTCTATGAGCAGTTCTTC. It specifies CASNPDRGLVAGVYEQFF. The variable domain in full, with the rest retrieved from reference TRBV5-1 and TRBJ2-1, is KAGVTQTPRYLIKTRGQQVTLSCSPISGHRSVSWYQQTPGQGLQFLFEYFSETQRNKGNFPGRFSGRQFSNSRSEMNVSTLELGDSALYLCASNPDRGLVAGVYEQFFGPGTRLTVL.

The CDR3 loop reads CASSEAGGGNQPQHF. The CDR3 bases are TGTGCCAGCAGTGAAGCCGGGGGGGGCAATCAGCCCCAGCATTTT. J is TRBJ1-5 and V is TRBV6-1; D is possibly TRBD1 (5 bases). Trimming removed 0 bases at V and 2 bases at J, with 8 bases between. The CDR3 consists of 15 residues. Germline CDR1 MNHNS, CDR2 SASEGT.

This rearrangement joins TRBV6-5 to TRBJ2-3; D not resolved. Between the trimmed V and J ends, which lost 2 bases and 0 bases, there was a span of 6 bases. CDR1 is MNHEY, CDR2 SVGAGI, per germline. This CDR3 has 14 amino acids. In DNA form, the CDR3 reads TGTGCCAGCAGTTACGGTGGTAGCACAGATACGCAGTATTTT. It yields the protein CASSYGGSTDTQYF.

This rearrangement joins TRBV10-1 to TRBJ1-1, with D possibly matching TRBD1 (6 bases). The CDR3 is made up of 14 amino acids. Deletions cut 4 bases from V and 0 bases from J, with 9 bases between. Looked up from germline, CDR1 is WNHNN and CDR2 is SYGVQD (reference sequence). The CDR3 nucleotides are TGCGCCAGCAGTGTGGACAGTATGAACACTGAAGCTTTCTTT. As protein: CASSVDSMNTEAFF.

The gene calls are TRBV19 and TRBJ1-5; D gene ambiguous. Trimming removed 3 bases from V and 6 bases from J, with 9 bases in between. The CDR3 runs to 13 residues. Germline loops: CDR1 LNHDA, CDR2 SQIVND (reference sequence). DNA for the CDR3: TGTGCCAGTAGTATTAGTGATCCTCAGCCCCAGCATTTT. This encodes CASSISDPQPQHF. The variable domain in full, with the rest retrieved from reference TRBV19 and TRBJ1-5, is DGGITQSPKYLFRKEGQNVTLSCEQNLNHDAMYWYRQDPGQGLRLIYYSQIVNDFQKGDIAEGYSVSREKKESFPLTVTSAQKNPTAFYLCASSISDPQPQHFGDGTRLSIL.

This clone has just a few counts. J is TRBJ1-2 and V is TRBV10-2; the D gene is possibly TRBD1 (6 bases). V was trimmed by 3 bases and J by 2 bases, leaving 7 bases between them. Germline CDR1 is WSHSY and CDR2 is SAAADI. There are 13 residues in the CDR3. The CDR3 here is CASSDRGNYGYTF. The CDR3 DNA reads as TGCGCCAGCAGTGACAGGGGAAACTATGGCTACACCTTC.

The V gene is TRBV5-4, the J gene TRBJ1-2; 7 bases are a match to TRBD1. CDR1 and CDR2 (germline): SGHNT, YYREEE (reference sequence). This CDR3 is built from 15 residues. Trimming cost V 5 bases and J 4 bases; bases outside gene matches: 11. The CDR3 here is CASRYKTGVSYGYTF. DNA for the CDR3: TGTGCCAGCAGGTACAAAACAGGGGTTTCCTATGGCTACACCTTC.

CDR3 in amino acids: CASSRTSLRGTDTQYF. The CDR3 coding sequence is TGTGCCAGCAGCAGGACTAGCCTTAGGGGGACAGATACGCAGTATTTT. The rearrangement joins TRBV9 to TRBJ2-3, with TRBD2 matching over 8 bases. CDR1 SGDLS and CDR2 YYNGEE come from the germline V gene. V lost 4 bases and J lost 3; bases outside the gene matches: 10. This CDR3 is built from 16 residues.

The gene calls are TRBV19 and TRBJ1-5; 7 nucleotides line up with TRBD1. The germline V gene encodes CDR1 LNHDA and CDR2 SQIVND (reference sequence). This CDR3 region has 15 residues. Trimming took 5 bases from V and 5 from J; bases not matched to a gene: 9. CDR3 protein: CASSAGQYLDQPQHF. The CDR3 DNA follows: TGTGCCAGTAGTGCGGGACAGTATCTGGATCAGCCCCAGCATTTT.

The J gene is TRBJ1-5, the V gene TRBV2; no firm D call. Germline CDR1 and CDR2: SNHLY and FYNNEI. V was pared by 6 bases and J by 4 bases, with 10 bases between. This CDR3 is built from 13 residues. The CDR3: CASRINGNQPQHF. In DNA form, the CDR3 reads TGTGCCAGCAGAATAAACGGGAATCAGCCCCAGCATTTT.

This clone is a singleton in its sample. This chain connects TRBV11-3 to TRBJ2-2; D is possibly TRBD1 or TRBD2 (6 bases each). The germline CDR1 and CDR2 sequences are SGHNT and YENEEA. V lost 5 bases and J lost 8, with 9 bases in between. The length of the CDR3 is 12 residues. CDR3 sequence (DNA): TGTGCCAGCAGCCGGGGGCGGGGGGAGCTGTTTTTT. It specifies CASSRGRGELFF.

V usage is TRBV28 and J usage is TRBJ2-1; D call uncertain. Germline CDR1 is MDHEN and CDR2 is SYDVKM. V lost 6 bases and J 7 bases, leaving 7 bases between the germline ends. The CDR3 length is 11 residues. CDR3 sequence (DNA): TGTGCCAGCAGCTCGACGAATGAGCAGTTCTTC. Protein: CASSSTNEQFF.

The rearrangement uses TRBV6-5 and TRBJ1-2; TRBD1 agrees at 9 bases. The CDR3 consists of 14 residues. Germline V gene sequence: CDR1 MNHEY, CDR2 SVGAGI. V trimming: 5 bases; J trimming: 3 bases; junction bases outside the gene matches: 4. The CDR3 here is CASSPTGGDYGYTF. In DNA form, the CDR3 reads TGTGCCAGCAGTCCGACAGGGGGGGACTATGGCTACACCTTC.

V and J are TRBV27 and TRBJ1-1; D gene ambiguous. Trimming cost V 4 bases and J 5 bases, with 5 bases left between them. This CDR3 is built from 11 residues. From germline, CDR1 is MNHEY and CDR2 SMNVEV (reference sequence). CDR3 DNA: TGTGCCAGCAGTTGGGGAACTGAAGCTTTCTTT. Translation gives CASSWGTEAFF.

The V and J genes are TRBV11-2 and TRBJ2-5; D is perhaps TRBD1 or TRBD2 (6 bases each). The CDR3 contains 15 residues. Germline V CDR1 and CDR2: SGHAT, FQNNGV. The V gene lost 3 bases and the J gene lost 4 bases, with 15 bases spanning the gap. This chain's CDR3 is CASSFARGRGETQYF. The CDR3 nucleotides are TGTGCCAGCAGCTTCGCCCGGGGGCGCGGAGAGACCCAGTACTTC.

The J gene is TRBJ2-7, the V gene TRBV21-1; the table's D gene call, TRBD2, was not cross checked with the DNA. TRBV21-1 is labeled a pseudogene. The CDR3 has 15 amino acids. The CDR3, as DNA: TGTGCCAGCAAACCCCGGGGAGCGGGAGGCCGCGAGCAGTACTTC. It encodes CASKPRGAGGREQYF.

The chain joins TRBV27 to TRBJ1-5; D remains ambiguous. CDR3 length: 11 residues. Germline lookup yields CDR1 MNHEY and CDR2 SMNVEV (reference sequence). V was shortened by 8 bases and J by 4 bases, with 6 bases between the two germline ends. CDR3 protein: CASGMNQPQHF. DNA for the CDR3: TGTGCCAGCGGCATGAATCAGCCCCAGCATTTT.

The CDR3 loop reads CASGQTSGGTGELFF. CDR3 sequence (DNA): TGTGCTAGTGGCCAGACTAGCGGGGGAACCGGGGAGCTGTTTTTT. The chain joins TRBV12-5 to TRBJ2-2; 12 positions agree with TRBD2. Unmatched junction bases numbered 4, after V lost 6 bases and J lost 5 bases. The CDR3 sequence is 15 residues long. The germline CDR1 and CDR2 sequences are LGHNT and FRNRAP.

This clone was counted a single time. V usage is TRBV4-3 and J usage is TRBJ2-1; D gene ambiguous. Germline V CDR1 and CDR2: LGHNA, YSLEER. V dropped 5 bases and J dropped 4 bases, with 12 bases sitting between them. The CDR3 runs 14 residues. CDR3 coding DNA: TGCGCCAGCAGCAAAAGAGGCAGATACAATGAGCAGTTCTTC. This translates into CASSKRGRYNEQFF.

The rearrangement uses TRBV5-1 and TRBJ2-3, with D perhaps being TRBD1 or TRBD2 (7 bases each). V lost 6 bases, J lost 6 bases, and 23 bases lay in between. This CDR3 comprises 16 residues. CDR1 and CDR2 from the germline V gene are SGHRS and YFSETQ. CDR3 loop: CASKGGGGSVFDTQYF. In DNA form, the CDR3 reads TGCGCCAGCAAAGGGGGCGGCGGGAGTGTTTTTGATACGCAGTATTTT.

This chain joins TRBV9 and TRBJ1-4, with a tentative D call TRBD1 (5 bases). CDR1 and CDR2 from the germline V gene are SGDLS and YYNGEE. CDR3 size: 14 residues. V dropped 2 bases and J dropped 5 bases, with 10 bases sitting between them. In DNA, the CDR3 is TGTGCCAGCAGCGTCCGGGGCGACAATGAAAAACTGTTTTTT. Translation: CASSVRGDNEKLFF.

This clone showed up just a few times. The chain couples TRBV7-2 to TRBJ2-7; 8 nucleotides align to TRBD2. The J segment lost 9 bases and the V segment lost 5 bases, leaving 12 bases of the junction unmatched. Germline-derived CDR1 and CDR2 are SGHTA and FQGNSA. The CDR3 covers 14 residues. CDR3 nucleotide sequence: TGTGCCAGCAGCGTTAGCGGGGTCACCGCGGGGCAGTACTTC. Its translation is CASSVSGVTAGQYF. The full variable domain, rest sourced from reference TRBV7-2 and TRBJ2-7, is GAGVSQSPSNKVTEKGKDVELRCDPISGHTALYWYRQSLGQGLEFLIYFQGNSAPDKSGLPSDRFSAERTGGSVSTLTIQRTQQEDSAVYLCASSVSGVTAGQYFGPGTRLTVT.